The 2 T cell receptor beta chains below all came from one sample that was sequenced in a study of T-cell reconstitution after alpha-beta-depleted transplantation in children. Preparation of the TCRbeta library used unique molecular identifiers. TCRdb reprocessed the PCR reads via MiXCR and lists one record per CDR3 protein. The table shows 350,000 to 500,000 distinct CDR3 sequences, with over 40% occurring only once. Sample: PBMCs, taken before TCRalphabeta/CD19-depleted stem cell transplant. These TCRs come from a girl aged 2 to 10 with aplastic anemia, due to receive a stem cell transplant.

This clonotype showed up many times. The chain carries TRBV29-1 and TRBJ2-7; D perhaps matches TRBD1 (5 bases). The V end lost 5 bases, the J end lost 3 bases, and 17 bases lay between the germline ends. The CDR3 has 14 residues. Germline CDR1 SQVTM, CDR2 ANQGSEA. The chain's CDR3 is CSVPPDAGFYEQYF. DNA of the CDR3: TGCAGCGTTCCTCCCGATGCAGGGTTCTACGAGCAGTACTTC.

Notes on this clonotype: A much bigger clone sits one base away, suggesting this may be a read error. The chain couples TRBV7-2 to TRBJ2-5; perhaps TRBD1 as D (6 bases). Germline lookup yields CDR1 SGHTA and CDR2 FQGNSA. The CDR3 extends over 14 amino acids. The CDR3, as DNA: TGTGCCAGCAGCTTAGCCGGACAGAAAGAGACCAAGTACTTC. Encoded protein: CASSLAGQKETKYF.